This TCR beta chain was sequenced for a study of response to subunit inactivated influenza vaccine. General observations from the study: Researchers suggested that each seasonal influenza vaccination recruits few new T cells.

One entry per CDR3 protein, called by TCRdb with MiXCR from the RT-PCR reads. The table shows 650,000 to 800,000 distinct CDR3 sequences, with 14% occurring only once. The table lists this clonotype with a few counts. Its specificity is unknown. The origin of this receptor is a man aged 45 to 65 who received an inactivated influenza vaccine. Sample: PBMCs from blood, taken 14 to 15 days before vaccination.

CDR3 coding DNA: TGCAGTGCTAGCAGGTCACAGGGAGAGACCCAGTACTTC. Encoded protein: CSASRSQGETQYF. This chain uses TRBV20-1 with TRBJ2-5, with D perhaps matching TRBD1 (6 bases). This CDR3 comprises 13 residues. V was trimmed by 3 bases and J by 4 bases, leaving 12 bases between them. Per germline, CDR1 DFQATT and CDR2 SNEGSKA (reference sequence).